Below are 18 T cell receptor beta chains sequenced from a single sample in a study of blood T cell repertoires in COVID-19. The data were produced by immunoSEQ multiplex PCR, yet TCRdb's version contains in-frame clones alone and is incomplete. The repertoire has over 25,000 clones, about 90% of them found once; the top ten carry about 1%. The sample was peripheral blood. All receptors derive from a man between 65 and 85 years old with active or convalescent COVID-19.

V gene TRBV2 combines with J gene TRBJ2-7; 7 bases match TRBD1. Germline lookup yields CDR1 SNHLY and CDR2 FYNNEI. CDR3 length equals 12 residues. J was trimmed by 6 bases and V by 5 bases; bases with no gene match: 4. The CDR3: CASSQQGLEQYF. DNA of the CDR3: TGTGCCAGCAGTCAACAGGGGCTCGAGCAGTACTTC.

The genes are TRBV3-1 (or the pseudogene TRBV3-2) and TRBJ2-4; D uncertain. The CDR3 runs 17 residues. With 2 bases removed from V and 5 bases from J, the gap between germline ends came to 19 bases. Germline assignment: CDR1 LGHDT and CDR2 YNNKEL (reference sequence). CDR3 in amino acids: CASSQIVPICKENIQYF. The CDR3 DNA reads as TGTGCCAGCAGCCAAATAGTTCCCATTTGCAAAGAAAACATTCAGTACTTC.

V and J are TRBV28 and TRBJ1-4; 7 bases align to TRBD1. CDR3 length: 17 amino acids. Germline V CDR1 and CDR2: MDHEN, SYDVKM. V trimming: 6 bases; J trimming: 0 bases; junction bases outside the gene matches: 10. CDR3: CASSTGTVLATNEKLFF. The CDR3 nucleotides are TGTGCCAGCAGCACCGGGACAGTTCTTGCAACTAATGAAAAACTGTTTTTT.

This clone showed up just a few times. CDR3 sequence: CASSYRDSLGYTF. The CDR3 DNA is TGTGCCAGCAGTTACCGGGACAGCCTGGGCTACACCTTC. V is TRBV6-2 or TRBV6-3 and J is TRBJ1-2; 7 bases are a match to TRBD1. V shed 2 bases and J 8 bases; nucleotides not matched to a gene: 5. The CDR3 length is 13 residues. Germline assignment: CDR1 MNHEY and CDR2 SVGEGT.

The V call is TRBV2, the J call TRBJ2-4; 7 nucleotides line up with TRBD2. Looked up from germline, CDR1 is SNHLY and CDR2 is FYNNEI. With V trimmed by 1 base and J by 2 bases, 8 bases remained unmatched. This CDR3 is 17 amino acids long. CDR3 sequence (DNA): TGTGCCAGCAGTGAAGGGGACTGGGGGGGAACCAAAAACATTCAGTACTTC. Translation: CASSEGDWGGTKNIQYF. Together with reference TRBV2 and TRBJ2-4, the CDR3 gives the full variable domain: EPEVTQTPSHQVTQMGQEVILRCVPISNHLYFYWYRQILGQKVEFLVSFYNNEISEKSEIFDDQFSVERPDGSNFTLKIRSTKLEDSAMYFCASSEGDWGGTKNIQYFGAGTRLSVL.

J is TRBJ2-7 and V is TRBV2, with a tentative D call TRBD1 (6 bases). This CDR3 region has 12 residues. Trimming took off 7 bases at V and 2 bases at J, with 9 bases between the two ends. Germline CDR1 SNHLY, CDR2 FYNNEI. DNA for the CDR3: TGTGCCAGCAACAGGGATACCTACGAGCAGTACTTC. This translates into CASNRDTYEQYF.

The gene calls are TRBV6-5 and TRBJ2-1; 11 bases line up with TRBD2. The CDR3 totals 15 residues. Germline CDR1 reads MNHEY; CDR2 reads SVGAGI. The V gene end was trimmed by 2 bases and the J gene end by 6 bases; junction bases not matched to a gene: 3. Here the CDR3 reads CASSYGLAGGNEQFF. CDR3 nucleotide sequence: TGTGCCAGCAGTTACGGTCTAGCGGGAGGCAATGAGCAGTTCTTC.

CDR3 bases: TGCGCCAGCAGCCAAGGGACAGGGATAGGTGAAAAACTGTTTTTT. It is translated as CASSQGTGIGEKLFF. The chain couples TRBV4-3 to TRBJ1-4, with TRBD1 matching over 8 bases. The trim removed 1 base at V and 7 bases at J, leaving 5 bases unmatched. The germline CDR1 and CDR2 sequences are LGHNA and YSLEER. The CDR3 sequence is 15 residues long.

The chain employs TRBV19 and TRBJ2-4; maybe TRBD2 (6 bases). CDR1 LNHDA and CDR2 SQIVND come from the germline V gene (reference sequence). The germline V and J ends were trimmed by 5 bases and 8 bases, with 19 bases remaining between them. The CDR3 has 15 amino acids. In DNA form, the CDR3 reads TGTGCCAGTAGTCGGGGGTTCGGACCCCCGGACATTCAGTACTTC. This sequence encodes CASSRGFGPPDIQYF.

The count of this clone is one. This chain connects TRBV18 to TRBJ1-4; D gene uncertain. Trimming left V 4 bases short and J 2 bases short, with 14 bases between. This CDR3 spans 16 amino acids. Per the germline V gene, CDR1 is KGHSH and CDR2 is LQKENI. The CDR3 DNA reads as TGTGCCAGCTCACGCAGCAGGAGGGCCACTAATGAAAAACTGTTTTTT. Encoded protein: CASSRSRRATNEKLFF.

The rearrangement uses TRBV7-2 and TRBJ1-2; 10 bases align to TRBD1. From germline, CDR1 is SGHTA and CDR2 FQGNSA. The CDR3 length is 16 residues. Trimming removed 0 bases from V and 6 bases from J; junction bases left unmatched: 7. In DNA, the CDR3 is TGTGCCAGCAGCTTAGCACGGACAGGGGGGCAAAATGGCTACACCTTC. Translation gives CASSLARTGGQNGYTF.

The genes are TRBV18 and TRBJ2-3; D call uncertain. V gave up 3 bases and J gave up 5 bases, with 9 bases separating them. CDR1 and CDR2 from the germline V gene are KGHSH and LQKENI. The CDR3 runs 13 residues. The chain's CDR3 is CASSPSGGDTQYF. CDR3 nucleotides: TGTGCCAGCTCACCGTCGGGTGGAGATACGCAGTATTTT.

CDR3 sequence: CASNSQSSYNEQFF. The CDR3 region has the DNA TGTGCCAGCAATTCACAGAGCTCCTACAATGAGCAGTTCTTC. This chain links TRBV6-5 with TRBJ2-1, with unresolved D. Looked up from germline, CDR1 is MNHEY and CDR2 is SVGAGI. The CDR3 is 14 residues long. Trimming removed 7 bases from V and 0 bases from J, with 10 bases in between.

V and J are TRBV7-2 and TRBJ1-2; no firm D call. CDR3 length equals 13 residues. V dropped 3 bases and J dropped 4 bases, with 9 bases sitting between them. Germline CDR1 reads SGHTA; CDR2 reads FQGNSA. DNA of the CDR3: TGTGCCAGCAGCTTTCCAGGTATCTATGGCTACACCTTC. Encoded protein: CASSFPGIYGYTF. The full variable domain, with the rest looked up from reference TRBV7-2 and TRBJ1-2, is GAGVSQSPSNKVTEKGKDVELRCDPISGHTALYWYRQSLGQGLEFLIYFQGNSAPDKSGLPSDRFSAERTGGSVSTLTIQRTQQEDSAVYLCASSFPGIYGYTFGSGTRLTVV.

The chain joins TRBV12-3 or TRBV12-4 to TRBJ1-1; D is unresolved. The V and J ends lost 2 bases and 11 bases respectively, with 15 bases between them. The CDR3 has 13 amino acids. CDR3 protein: CASSLSGGIGAFF. CDR3 bases: TGTGCCAGCAGTTTATCTGGAGGGATTGGCGCTTTCTTT.

The rearrangement uses TRBV28 and TRBJ1-5, with 9 bases matching TRBD1. Germline-derived CDR1 and CDR2 are MDHEN and SYDVKM. The CDR3 consists of 15 residues. The junction had 7 bases not matched to a gene; V was cut back by 5 bases and J by 5 bases. The CDR3 reads CASSVQGAGYQPQHF. The CDR3 coding sequence is TGTGCCAGCAGTGTACAGGGGGCTGGGTATCAGCCCCAGCATTTT.

V is TRBV19 and J is TRBJ1-1, with D perhaps matching TRBD1 (5 bases). The CDR3 is made up of 17 amino acids. Germline V gene data show CDR1 as LNHDA and CDR2 as SQIVND (reference sequence). With 5 bases removed from V and 5 bases from J, the gap between germline ends came to 24 bases. In nucleotides, the CDR3 is TGTGCCAGTAGTCAACTCTCGGGGGGGATGGGCGAGACTGAAGCTTTCTTT. Encoded protein: CASSQLSGGMGETEAFF.

The chain employs TRBV27 and TRBJ2-1; TRBD2 aligns across 8 bases. Germline values: CDR1 MNHEY, CDR2 SMNVEV (reference sequence). The CDR3 sequence is 14 residues long. With 10 bases clipped from V and 2 bases from J, the junction kept 7 bases outside the gene matches. The CDR3 DNA follows: TGTGCCACCCCGGGGGGGAGTGCCTACAATGAGCAGTTCTTC. Translating it yields CATPGGSAYNEQFF.